This record covers a single T cell receptor (beta chain). The method was immunoSEQ multiplex PCR; TCRdb's version includes in-frame clones alone and lacks a portion of them. Among under 200,000 clones listed, more than 90% were seen once. Germline values: CDR1 MNHNY, CDR2 SVGAGI (reference sequence). V was cut by 4 bases and J by 7 bases, with 7 bases left in between. This CDR3 region has 12 residues. The data derive from a study of blood T cell repertoires in COVID-19. This TCR derives from a man over 45 with acute or convalescent COVID-19. The sequencing sample was made of peripheral blood. V and J are TRBV6-6 and TRBJ1-4, with D possibly matching TRBD1 (5 bases). As DNA, the CDR3 is TGTGCCAGCAGTTCCGGGGGTGAAAAACTGTTTTTT. This codes for CASSSGGEKLFF.